This T cell receptor beta chain was sequenced for a study of T cell responses to AZD1222 COVID-19 vaccine. Study-level background: Pooled together were second doses at about 4 or about 12 weeks.

Notes on this clone: As yet, its antigen is unknown.

Repertoires were generated with immunoSEQ multiplex PCR, while TCRdb's copy carries only in-frame clones and drops some. The table has 130,000 to 150,000 clones, about 93% seen once. The study, taken as a whole, reports: There were vaccine-associated CD4 TCRs across spike, dominant at 160-218 and 743-854. The donors showed a predominance of white British ancestry and of females, with possible underestimation of clonal diversity.

CDR3 length: 14 residues. The germline gives CDR1 SGHAT, CDR2 FQNNGV. Trimming shortened V by 1 base and J by 0 bases, and 6 bases separated the two germline ends. The chain joins TRBV11-2 to TRBJ1-2; D is perhaps TRBD1 (5 bases). The starting material was peripheral blood, obtained on day 0 of AZD1222 vaccination. The source of this sequence is an adult in good health. The CDR3: CASSLGQPNYGYTF. The CDR3 DNA reads TGTGCCAGCAGCTTAGGACAGCCTAACTATGGCTACACCTTC. The variable domain in full, completed from reference TRBV11-2 and TRBJ1-2, reads EAGVAQSPRYKIIEKRQSVAFWCNPISGHATLYWYQQILGQGPKLLIQFQNNGVVDDSQLPKDRFSAERLKGVDSTLKIQPAKLEDSAVYLCASSLGQPNYGYTFGSGTRLTVV.